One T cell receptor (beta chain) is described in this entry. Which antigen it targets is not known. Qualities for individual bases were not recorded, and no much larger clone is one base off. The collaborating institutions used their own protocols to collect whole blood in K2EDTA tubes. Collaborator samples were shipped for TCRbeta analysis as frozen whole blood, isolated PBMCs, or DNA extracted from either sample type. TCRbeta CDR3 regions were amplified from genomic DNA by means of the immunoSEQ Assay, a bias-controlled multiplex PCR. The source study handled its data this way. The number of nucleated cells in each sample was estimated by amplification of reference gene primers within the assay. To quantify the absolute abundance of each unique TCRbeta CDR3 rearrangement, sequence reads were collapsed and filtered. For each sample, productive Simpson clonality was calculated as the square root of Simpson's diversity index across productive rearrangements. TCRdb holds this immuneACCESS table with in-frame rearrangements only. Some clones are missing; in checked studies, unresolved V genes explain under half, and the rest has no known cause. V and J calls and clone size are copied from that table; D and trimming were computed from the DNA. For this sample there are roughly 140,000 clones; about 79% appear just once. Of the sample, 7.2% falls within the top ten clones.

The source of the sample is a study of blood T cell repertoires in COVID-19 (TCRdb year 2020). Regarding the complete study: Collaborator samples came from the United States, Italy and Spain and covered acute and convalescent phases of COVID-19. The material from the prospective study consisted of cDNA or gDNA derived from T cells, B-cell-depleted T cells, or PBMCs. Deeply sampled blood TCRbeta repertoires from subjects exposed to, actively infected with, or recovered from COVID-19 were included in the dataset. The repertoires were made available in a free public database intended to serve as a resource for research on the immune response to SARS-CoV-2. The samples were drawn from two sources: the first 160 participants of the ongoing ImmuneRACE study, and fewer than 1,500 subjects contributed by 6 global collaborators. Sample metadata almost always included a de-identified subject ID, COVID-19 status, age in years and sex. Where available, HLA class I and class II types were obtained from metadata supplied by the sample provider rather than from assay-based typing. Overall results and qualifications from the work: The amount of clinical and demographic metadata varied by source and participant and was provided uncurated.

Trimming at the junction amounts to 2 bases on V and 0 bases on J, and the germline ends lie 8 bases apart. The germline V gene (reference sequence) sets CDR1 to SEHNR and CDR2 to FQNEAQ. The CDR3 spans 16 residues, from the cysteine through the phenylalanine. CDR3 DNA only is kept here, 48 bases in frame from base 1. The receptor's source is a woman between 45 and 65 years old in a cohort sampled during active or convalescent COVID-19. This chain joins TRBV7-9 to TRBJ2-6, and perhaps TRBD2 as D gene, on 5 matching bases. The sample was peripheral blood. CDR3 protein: CASSLSRGSGANVLTF. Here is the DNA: TGTGCCAGCAGCTTAAGTCGGGGCTCTGGGGCCAACGTCCTGACTTTC. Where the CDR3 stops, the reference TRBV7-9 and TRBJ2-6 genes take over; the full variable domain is DTGVSQNPRHKITKRGQNVTFRCDPISEHNRLYWYRQTLGQGPEFLTYFQNEAQLEKSRLLSDRFSAERPKGSFSTLEIQRTEQGDSAMYLCASSLSRGSGANVLTFGAGSRLTVL.